The 28 T cell receptor beta chains below all came from one sample that was sequenced in a study of shared clonotypes between healthy human individuals. Clones were read by immunoSEQ multiplex PCR, and TCRdb kept only the in-frame ones, dropping some. Of around 550,000 clones detected, roughly 95% appear once; the ten largest clones hold 0.05% to 0.07%. The sequenced sample consisted of naive CD4+ T cells sorted from blood. As for subset: CD45RA+ positively selected. All receptors come from a woman aged 30 to 39 in good health.

The chain recombines TRBV6-5 with TRBJ2-7, with a tentative D call TRBD1 (6 bases). This CDR3 spans 14 amino acids. The V gene's germline CDR1 is MNHEY and CDR2 SVGAGI. V shed 0 bases and J shed 5 bases, with 11 bases lying between them. The CDR3 DNA reads as TGTGCCAGCAGTTACTCTTGGGGGCGCGACGAGCAGTACTTC. Amino acids: CASSYSWGRDEQYF.

This chain uses TRBV18 with TRBJ2-2, with TRBD1 identical over 7 bases. The V segment lost 4 bases and the J segment 5 bases; nucleotides outside the gene matches: 16. Germline assignment: CDR1 KGHSH and CDR2 LQKENI. The CDR3 contains 18 residues. The CDR3: CASSRRDSAVLGTGELFF. In DNA form, the CDR3 reads TGTGCCAGCTCACGCCGGGACAGTGCTGTTCTTGGGACCGGGGAGCTGTTTTTT.

In this sample, this clone turned up once. V and J are TRBV5-1 and TRBJ2-1, with 12 bases matching TRBD2. The V segment lost 0 bases and the J segment 1 base; nucleotides outside the gene matches: 11. There are 20 residues in the CDR3. The germline V gene encodes CDR1 SGHRS and CDR2 YFSETQ. Here the CDR3 DNA reads TGCGCCAGCAGCTTGGAGCCTAGCGGGAGGGAATTTTGGTCCTACAATGAGCAGTTCTTC. Residues: CASSLEPSGREFWSYNEQFF.

This clone has more than one count but fewer than ten. The CDR3 DNA reads TGTGCCAGCAGCTTAGTGGGCGGGAGGTTTGGCGAGCAGTACTTC. The encoded protein is CASSLVGGRFGEQYF. The chain carries TRBV11-2 and TRBJ2-7; 8 bases are a match to TRBD2. V lost 1 base to trimming and J lost 6 bases; unmatched junction nucleotides: 8. The CDR3 runs 15 residues. The germline V gene has CDR1 SGHAT and CDR2 FQNNGV.

This clone showed up just once. V gene TRBV29-1 combines with J gene TRBJ1-2; 8 bases map to TRBD1. V gave up 7 bases and J gave up 4 bases; unmatched junction bases: 11. Germline CDR1 and CDR2: SQVTM and ANQGSEA. The CDR3 length is 14 residues. DNA of the CDR3: TGCAGCGCCGGGTCAGGGGGCGCTGGCTATGGCTACACCTTC. It codes for CSAGSGGAGYGYTF.

A remark on this clone: This specimen includes other DNA sequences encoding the same CDR3. The genes are TRBV5-1 and TRBJ2-5; 8 bases agree with TRBD1. The CDR3 contains 14 residues. The ends lost 3 bases at V and 1 base at J; junction bases unmatched: 2. Germline V gives CDR1 SGHRS, CDR2 YFSETQ. CDR3 in amino acids: CASSSGTGQETQYF. DNA for the CDR3: TGCGCCAGCAGCTCAGGGACAGGCCAAGAGACCCAGTACTTC.

The V gene is TRBV11-3, the J gene TRBJ2-3, with D unresolved. Trimming took off 6 bases at V and 5 bases at J, with 9 bases between the two ends. CDR1 SGHNT and CDR2 YENEEA come from the germline V gene. The CDR3 consists of 12 residues. CDR3: CASSSVGDTQYF. DNA for the CDR3: TGTGCCAGCAGTTCCGTCGGAGATACGCAGTATTTT.

V usage is TRBV30 and J usage is TRBJ1-4; unclear D gene. Germline V gene data show CDR1 as GTSNPN and CDR2 as SVGIG (reference sequence). V was trimmed by 0 bases and J by 8 bases, leaving 7 bases between them. The CDR3 is 12 amino acids. The CDR3 spells CAWSVSREKLFF. CDR3 DNA: TGTGCCTGGAGTGTAAGTCGGGAAAAACTGTTTTTT.

The J gene is TRBJ2-1, the V gene TRBV7-7; 7 bases match TRBD1. Germline assignment: CDR1 SSHAT and CDR2 FNYEAQ (reference sequence). V trimming: 1 base; J trimming: 6 bases; junction bases outside the gene matches: 3. The CDR3 is made up of 14 amino acids. The CDR3: CASSLDRGSNEQFF. CDR3 nucleotide sequence: TGTGCCAGCAGCTTAGACAGGGGTTCCAATGAGCAGTTCTTC.

This clone has just one count. V gene TRBV7-8 combines with J gene TRBJ1-1, with D unresolved. The CDR3 is 18 amino acids. CDR1 and CDR2 from the germline V gene are SGHVS and FQNEAQ. The germline V and J ends were trimmed by 1 base and 0 bases, with 18 bases remaining between them. CDR3 sequence (DNA): TGTGCCAGCAGCTTAGTCTCGGCAGCGCGAACTATGAACACTGAAGCTTTCTTT. Its translation is CASSLVSAARTMNTEAFF.

The rearrangement links TRBV6-6 to TRBJ1-6, with TRBD1 matching over 7 bases. This CDR3 comprises 15 residues. Trimming took 6 bases from V and 7 from J; bases not matched to a gene: 9. Germline loops: CDR1 MNHNY, CDR2 SVGAGI (reference sequence). CDR3 DNA: TGTGCCAGCAGGGCACCGGGACAGAGAAATTCACCCCTCCACTTT. Amino acid sequence: CASRAPGQRNSPLHF.

V is TRBV7-2 and J is TRBJ1-4; TRBD1 matches at 10 bases. This CDR3 contains 14 residues. V shed 6 bases and J 7 bases; nucleotides not matched to a gene: 5. Per germline, CDR1 SGHTA and CDR2 FQGNSA. In DNA, the CDR3 is TGTGCCAGCAGGGGACAGGGGAAAGGTGAAAAACTGTTTTTT. Translation: CASRGQGKGEKLFF.

The gene calls are TRBV18 and TRBJ2-5; D possibly corresponds to TRBD1 (5 bases). Germline V gives CDR1 KGHSH, CDR2 LQKENI. The CDR3 has 13 residues. V was shortened by 2 bases and J by 9 bases, with 13 bases between the two germline ends. The CDR3 DNA follows: TGTGCCAGCTCACCAGAAGGGGCCGGCGCCCAGTACTTC. It specifies CASSPEGAGAQYF.

J is TRBJ2-1 and V is TRBV10-2; D uncertain. Trimming removed 7 bases from V and 6 bases from J, with 10 bases in between. This CDR3 is 12 amino acids long. Germline CDR1 reads WSHSY; CDR2 reads SAAADI. DNA for the CDR3: TGCGCCAGCATGGTAGATCGCAATGAGCAGTTCTTC. It yields the protein CASMVDRNEQFF.

The V and J genes are TRBV11-2 and TRBJ2-5; 14 bases fit TRBD2. From germline, CDR1 is SGHAT and CDR2 FQNNGV. This CDR3 region has 18 residues. Trimming removed 6 bases from V and 2 bases from J; junction bases left unmatched: 11. The CDR3 loop reads CASRLTWTSGRSQETQYF. CDR3 sequence (DNA): TGTGCCAGCAGACTAACATGGACTAGCGGGAGGTCGCAAGAGACCCAGTACTTC. The full variable domain, its missing parts supplied by reference TRBV11-2 and TRBJ2-5, is EAGVAQSPRYKIIEKRQSVAFWCNPISGHATLYWYQQILGQGPKLLIQFQNNGVVDDSQLPKDRFSAERLKGVDSTLKIQPAKLEDSAVYLCASRLTWTSGRSQETQYFGPGTRLLVL.

The CDR3 region is CASSIGGQGVILHYGYTF. The CDR3 nucleotides are TGTGCCAGCAGCATAGGTGGACAGGGGGTCATCCTGCACTATGGCTACACCTTC. V and J are TRBV5-4 and TRBJ1-2; 10 bases line up with TRBD1. The length of the CDR3 is 18 residues. V lost 4 bases, J lost 3 bases, and 15 bases stayed unmatched. Germline lookup yields CDR1 SGHNT and CDR2 YYREEE (reference sequence).

This clone has only one observation. The rearrangement links TRBV6-5 to TRBJ1-1; no definite D call. The CDR3 sequence is 13 residues long. The V and J ends lost 4 bases and 7 bases respectively, with 13 bases between them. Germline V gene data show CDR1 as MNHEY and CDR2 as SVGAGI. The DNA for the CDR3 is TGTGCCAGCAGTTGGTCCGACCGAGGTGAAGCTTTCTTT. The encoded protein is CASSWSDRGEAFF.

A remark on this clone: Different DNA sequences within this sample yield the same CDR3. The rearrangement uses TRBV28 and TRBJ2-7, with 11 bases fitting TRBD1. The J segment lost 2 bases and the V segment lost 6 bases, leaving 3 bases of the junction unmatched. The CDR3 runs 14 residues. Germline V gene sequence: CDR1 MDHEN, CDR2 SYDVKM. The chain's CDR3 is CASSTGQGAYEQYF. CDR3 nucleotide sequence: TGTGCCAGCAGCACGGGACAGGGGGCCTACGAGCAGTACTTC.

This clone was found once. The chain carries TRBV6-5 and TRBJ2-7, with unresolved D. The CDR3 spans 13 residues. Germline CDR1 and CDR2: MNHEY and SVGAGI. Trimming shortened V by 6 bases and J by 7 bases, and 16 bases separated the two germline ends. The DNA of the CDR3 is TGTGCCAGCAGCCGGCCCGCGTTGGGAGAGCAGTACTTC. This codes for CASSRPALGEQYF.

The chain is built from TRBV11-2 and TRBJ1-6, with D possibly matching TRBD1 (6 bases). Germline CDR1 SGHAT, CDR2 FQNNGV. The CDR3 contains 15 residues. V shed 5 bases and J shed 7 bases, with 15 bases lying between them. The CDR3 region is CASSRGTSGNSPLHF. CDR3 sequence (DNA): TGTGCCAGCAGCCGAGGGACATCGGGCAATTCACCCCTCCACTTT.

CDR3: CASWGYGYTF. The DNA for the CDR3 is TGTGCCAGCTGGGGCTATGGCTACACCTTC. The chain employs TRBV28 and TRBJ1-2; D is ambiguous. V was shortened by 8 bases and J by 4 bases, with 5 bases between the two germline ends. The CDR3 has 10 amino acids. Germline V gives CDR1 MDHEN, CDR2 SYDVKM.

V is TRBV6-1 and J is TRBJ1-5, with D tentatively TRBD1 (6 bases). The length of the CDR3 is 15 residues. Germline V gene sequence: CDR1 MNHNS, CDR2 SASEGT. V gave up 9 bases and J gave up 3 bases, with 18 bases separating them. For the CDR3, the DNA is TGTGCCAGTCGCCAGGGGAACCAACCCAATCAGCCCCAGCATTTT. It is translated as CASRQGNQPNQPQHF.

The V gene is TRBV4-1, the J gene TRBJ1-1; a weak D match, TRBD1 (5 bases). Germline V lookup: CDR1 MGHRA, CDR2 YSYEKL. Trimming removed 0 bases from V and 0 bases from J, with 14 bases in between. The CDR3 spans 17 residues. The DNA for the CDR3 is TGCGCCAGCAGCCAAGATTTTGGGGGATACATGAACACTGAAGCTTTCTTT. Amino acids: CASSQDFGGYMNTEAFF.

The genes are TRBV7-8 and TRBJ2-2; tentatively, D is TRBD2 (5 bases). The germline CDR1 and CDR2 sequences are SGHVS and FQNEAQ. The germline V and J ends were trimmed by 8 bases and 4 bases, with 11 bases remaining between them. CDR3 length: 13 residues. The CDR3 nucleotides are TGTGCCAGCCAGAGGGTATTCACCGGGGAGCTGTTTTTT. Its translation is CASQRVFTGELFF.

This clone was recorded once. The identical CDR3 is also encoded by other nucleotide sequences in the sample. This rearrangement joins TRBV18 to TRBJ2-5; no clear D. Trimming shortened V by 3 bases and J by 2 bases, and 7 bases separated the two germline ends. Per germline, CDR1 KGHSH and CDR2 LQKENI. The CDR3 has 13 amino acids. CDR3 protein: CASSPQEQETQYF. CDR3 coding DNA: TGTGCCAGCTCACCGCAGGAACAAGAGACCCAGTACTTC.

The chain couples TRBV27 to TRBJ1-1; no firm D call. Germline assignment: CDR1 MNHEY and CDR2 SMNVEV (reference sequence). V was trimmed by 3 bases and J by 1 base, leaving 9 bases between them. The length of the CDR3 is 14 residues. The CDR3 DNA sequence: TGTGCCAGCAGTTTTTTAGCAGGGAACACTGAAGCTTTCTTT. It translates to CASSFLAGNTEAFF.

CDR3 coding DNA: TGTGCCAGCAGCTTCCGGGTCTCCTCCGTATACGAGCAGTACTTC. Translating gives CASSFRVSSVYEQYF. This chain links TRBV7-2 with TRBJ2-7; D ambiguous. Trimming took off 3 bases at V and 4 bases at J, with 16 bases between the two ends. This CDR3 contains 15 residues. Looked up from germline, CDR1 is SGHTA and CDR2 is FQGNSA.

The gene calls are TRBV5-1 and TRBJ1-2; maybe TRBD1 (6 bases). From germline, CDR1 is SGHRS and CDR2 YFSETQ. V lost 4 bases and J 6 bases, leaving 19 bases between the germline ends. The CDR3 spans 15 residues. CDR3: CASSKVSLEGDGYTF. The CDR3 DNA follows: TGCGCCAGCAGCAAAGTTTCTCTCGAGGGGGATGGCTACACCTTC.